Following are 11 T cell receptor beta chains from one sample sequenced in a study of T cell clonality in common variable immunodeficiency. The data were produced by immunoSEQ multiplex PCR, yet TCRdb's version contains in-frame clones alone and is incomplete. The sample includes 42,000 or so clones, none of them occurring once. Sample: peripheral blood mononuclear cells. The receptors were gathered from a person aged 18 to 75 in good health.

For this clone: The read comes to an end 3 residues before the CDR3 does, leaving the germline J gene to fill in the end. The chain has TRBV7-2 and TRBJ2-5; 9 positions match TRBD2. Trimming at V came to 5 bases and at J to 7 bases, leaving 11 bases not matched to a gene. This CDR3 is built from 15 residues. Germline V CDR1 and CDR2: SGHTA, FQGNSA. CDR3 amino acids: CASSPGPGLALTQYF. The CDR3 bases that were read are TGTGCCAGCAGCCCCGGCCCGGGACTAGCTTTGACC.

This clone has ten or more counts. The CDR3 extends 3 residues past the end of the read, so its final part is completed from the germline J gene. The V and J genes are TRBV11-2 and TRBJ1-2; D is unresolved. The CDR3 length is 15 residues. Between the trimmed V and J ends, which lost 0 bases and 4 bases, there was a span of 12 bases. CDR1 and CDR2 (germline): SGHAT, FQNNGV. The DNA read from the CDR3 is TGTGCCAGCAGCTTAGATCTATCGAGTGGCTATGGC. This encodes CASSLDLSSGYG. The whole CDR3 region reads CASSLDLSSGYGYTF. The complete variable domain, with remaining parts taken from reference TRBV11-2 and TRBJ1-2, reads EAGVAQSPRYKIIEKRQSVAFWCNPISGHATLYWYQQILGQGPKLLIQFQNNGVVDDSQLPKDRFSAERLKGVDSTLKIQPAKLEDSAVYLCASSLDLSSGYGYTFGSGTRLTVV.

This clone has ten or more counts. The CDR3 end lies 3 residues beyond the end of the read and is filled in from the germline J gene. The chain joins TRBV6-2 or TRBV6-3 to TRBJ1-5; possible D gene TRBD1, 6 bases. In germline, CDR1 is MNHEY, CDR2 SVGEGT. This CDR3 comprises 15 residues. With 1 base removed from V and 3 bases from J, the gap between germline ends came to 10 bases. CDR3 DNA, as far as it was read: TGTGCCAGCAGTTACTTCGGGACATTCAATCAGCCC. It is translated as CASSYFGTFNQP. The CDR3 as a whole reads CASSYFGTFNQPQHF.

This clone was found many times. The read terminates 3 residues before the CDR3 end, so the remaining end is supplied by the germline J gene. The chain links TRBV29-1 to TRBJ1-2, with D unclear. The CDR3 length is 16 residues. The germline V gene encodes CDR1 SQVTM and CDR2 ANQGSEA. CDR3 region: CSVVAAGGLASRGYTF. The covered CDR3 bases are TGCAGCGTTGTCGCGGCAGGCGGACTTGCTTCGAGGGGC.

This clone was seen more than once but under ten times. The CDR3 extends 3 residues past the end of the read, so its final part is completed from the germline J gene. The V gene is TRBV19, the J gene TRBJ2-5; 8 bases map to TRBD1. In germline, CDR1 is LNHDA, CDR2 SQIVND (reference sequence). This CDR3 has 15 amino acids. The V gene end was trimmed by 7 bases and the J gene end by 2 bases; junction bases not matched to a gene: 9. Incomplete CDR3 DNA: TGTGCCAGTACTCCCAGACAGGGGATTCAAGAGACC. Amino acid sequence: CASTPRQGIQET. The CDR3 in full is CASTPRQGIQETQYF.

Turning to this clone: The read ends 3 residues shy of where the CDR3 ends; the end is completed using the germline J gene. The chain is built from TRBV7-2 and TRBJ2-3; 8 positions agree with TRBD2. The CDR3 consists of 15 residues. Looked up from germline, CDR1 is SGHTA and CDR2 is FQGNSA. CDR3 bases read: TGTGCCAGCCCCCCAGGTCGGGGGGGTGAAGAGACG. Its translation is CASPPGRGGEET. The entire CDR3 protein reads CASPPGRGGEETQYF. Variable domain in full (rest from reference TRBV7-2 and TRBJ2-3): GAGVSQSPSNKVTEKGKDVELRCDPISGHTALYWYRQSLGQGLEFLIYFQGNSAPDKSGLPSDRFSAERTGGSVSTLTIQRTQQEDSAVYLCASPPGRGGEETQYFGPGTRLTVL.

This clone was observed many times. The read gets to within 3 residues of the CDR3 end, and the germline J gene fills in the rest. The V call is TRBV12-3 or TRBV12-4, the J call TRBJ1-4; possible D gene TRBD1, 5 bases. The CDR3 is made up of 14 amino acids. Trimming took 3 bases from V and 7 from J, leaving 12 bases between them. The CDR3 sequence: CASSFGQGTEKLFF. The sequenced CDR3 bases are TGTGCCAGCAGTTTTGGGCAGGGTACTGAAAAA.

This clone was detected many times. The CDR3 loop reads CAWSGAGGYTF. CDR3 bases read: TGTGCCTGGAGTGGGGCGGGAGGC. The chain uses TRBV30 and TRBJ1-2, with D hard to call. The read falls 3 residues short of the CDR3 end, and the missing part is taken from the germline J gene. The CDR3 loop spans 11 amino acids. In germline, CDR1 is GTSNPN, CDR2 SVGIG (reference sequence).

At least ten counts were recorded for this clone. The read ends 3 residues before the CDR3 terminus; that terminus is restored from the germline J gene. This chain joins TRBV7-2 and TRBJ2-3; D gene uncertain. Trimming removed 5 bases from V and 1 base from J, with 10 bases in between. Per the germline V gene, CDR1 is SGHTA and CDR2 is FQGNSA. The CDR3 length is 14 residues. CDR3 DNA, as far as it was read: TGTGCCAGCAGCCCAGGAGTTGGCACAGATACG. This translates into CASSPGVGTDT. The whole CDR3 protein reads CASSPGVGTDTQYF.

This clone was found many times. The read ends 3 residues early relative to the CDR3; the germline J gene fills the gap. V usage is TRBV7-3 and J usage is TRBJ2-2; 12 positions match TRBD2. With V trimmed by 3 bases and J by 1 base, 0 bases remained unmatched. CDR1 is SGHTA and CDR2 is FQGTGA in the germline V gene. The CDR3 runs to 16 residues. CDR3 sequence reads: CASSLTSGGNTGELFF. The DNA read from the CDR3 is TGTGCCAGCAGCTTGACTAGCGGGGGGAACACCGGGGAG.

Many counts were recorded for this clone. With the read ending 3 residues before the CDR3 end, the germline J gene is used to fill in that end. The chain is built from TRBV7-2 and TRBJ1-3, with D possibly being TRBD1 (5 bases). The CDR3 has 15 amino acids. The ends were cut back, 1 base at V and 4 bases at J, with 11 bases in the middle. In germline, CDR1 is SGHTA, CDR2 FQGNSA. The DNA read from the CDR3 is TGTGCCAGCAGCTTAGGTGGGGGGGGAGGAAACACC. Protein product: CASSLGGGGGNT. In full, the CDR3 is CASSLGGGGGNTIYF. Complete variable domain (other parts from reference TRBV7-2 and TRBJ1-3): GAGVSQSPSNKVTEKGKDVELRCDPISGHTALYWYRQSLGQGLEFLIYFQGNSAPDKSGLPSDRFSAERTGGSVSTLTIQRTQQEDSAVYLCASSLGGGGGNTIYFGEGSWLTVV.